This T cell receptor (beta chain) came from a study of shared clonotypes between healthy human individuals. CDR3 length: 18 residues. Study results and limitations: In general, naive subsets displayed greater estimated richness than memory subsets did.

The protocol was immunoSEQ multiplex PCR, while the TCRdb copy is restricted to in-frame clones and leaves out a portion. The sample consists of approximately 2.5 million clones, more than 90% of them appearing once. Remarks on this clone: Its antigen remains unknown.

The sample consisted of naive CD4+ T cells sorted from blood. Subset: CD45RA+ positively selected. The clonotype comes from a man aged 18 to 35 in good health. V is TRBV21-1 and J is TRBJ1-1. TRBV21-1 corresponds to a pseudogene. This CDR3 reads CASSKDTGTQKGTTEAFF. As DNA, the CDR3 is TGTGCCAGCAGCAAAGATACGGGCACCCAAAAGGGAACCACTGAAGCTTTCTTT.